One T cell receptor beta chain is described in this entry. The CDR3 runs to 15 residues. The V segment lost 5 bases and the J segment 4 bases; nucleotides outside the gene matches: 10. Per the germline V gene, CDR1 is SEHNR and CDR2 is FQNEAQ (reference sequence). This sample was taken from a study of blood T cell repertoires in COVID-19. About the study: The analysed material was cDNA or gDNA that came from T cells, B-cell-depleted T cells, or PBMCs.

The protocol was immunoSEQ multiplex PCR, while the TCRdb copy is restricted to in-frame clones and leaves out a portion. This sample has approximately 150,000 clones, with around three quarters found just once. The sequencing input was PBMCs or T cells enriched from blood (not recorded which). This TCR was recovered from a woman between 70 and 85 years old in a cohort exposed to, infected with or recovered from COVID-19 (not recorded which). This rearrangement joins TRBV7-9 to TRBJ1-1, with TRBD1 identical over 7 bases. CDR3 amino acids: CASSPQTGYGTEAFF. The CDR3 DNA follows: TGTGCCAGCAGCCCTCAGACAGGGTATGGCACTGAAGCTTTCTTT.